Each of the 8 T cell receptor beta chains below was sequenced from the same sample in a study of cytomegalovirus exposure and HLA in healthy donors. The PCR was carried out with 60 Vbeta primers and 13 Jbeta primers. The data were produced by immunoSEQ multiplex PCR, yet TCRdb's version contains in-frame clones alone and is incomplete. The repertoire shows 150,000 or so clones; the top ten hold around 1.6%. Sequencing was performed on PBMCs. The source of these receptors is a woman aged 45-60 years in good health and CMV-seronegative.

V usage is TRBV5-1 and J usage is TRBJ2-1, with 9 bases matching TRBD1. The length of the CDR3 is 15 residues. With 4 bases clipped from V and 6 bases from J, the junction kept 8 bases outside the gene matches. CDR1 and CDR2 (germline): SGHRS, YFSETQ. The DNA of the CDR3 is TGCGCCAGCAGCCAATGGGACAGGGTTGGCAATGAGCAGTTCTTC. Translated: CASSQWDRVGNEQFF.

The rearrangement uses TRBV5-8 and TRBJ1-2; unclear D gene. This CDR3 contains 12 residues. Germline-derived CDR1 and CDR2 are SGHTS and YDEGEE. Trimming pared 2 bases from V and 5 bases from J, leaving 7 bases between. CDR3 loop: CASSFAEYGYTF. For the CDR3, the DNA is TGTGCCAGCAGCTTTGCAGAATATGGCTACACCTTC. Full variable domain (outside the CDR3, taken from reference TRBV5-8 and TRBJ1-2): EAGVTQSPTHLIKTRGQQATLRCSPISGHTSVYWYQQALGLGLQFLLWYDEGEERNRGNFPPRFSGRQFPNYSSELNVNALELEDSALYLCASSFAEYGYTFGSGTRLTVV.

The chain recombines TRBV28 with TRBJ2-1, with D perhaps TRBD2 (7 bases). V gave up 7 bases and J gave up 2 bases, with 15 bases separating them. Germline V gene lookup returns CDR1 MDHEN and CDR2 SYDVKM. The CDR3 runs to 15 residues. CDR3 residues: CASTRGGGPYNEQFF. CDR3 coding DNA: TGTGCCAGCACCAGGGGAGGGGGACCCTACAATGAGCAGTTCTTC.

This chain links TRBV4-1 with TRBJ1-2; D remains unclear. From germline, CDR1 is MGHRA and CDR2 YSYEKL. V shed 6 bases and J shed 0 bases, with 11 bases lying between them. This CDR3 spans 14 amino acids. The CDR3 spells CASSPSGANYGYTF. DNA for the CDR3: TGCGCCAGCAGTCCGTCGGGAGCTAACTATGGCTACACCTTC.

The chain employs TRBV7-2 and TRBJ1-2; TRBD1 matches 10 bases. Losses at the gene ends were 5 bases for V and 6 bases for J; bases not matched to a gene: 6. The CDR3 contains 14 residues. In germline, CDR1 is SGHTA, CDR2 FQGNSA. CDR3 residues: CASSVPGTGDGYTF. Here the CDR3 DNA reads TGTGCCAGCAGCGTACCCGGGACAGGGGATGGCTACACCTTC.

Comments on this clone: At one boundary the junction diverges from the germline segment, which might be a read error. V is TRBV7-2 and J is TRBJ1-4; no reliable D call. The V gene's germline CDR1 is SGHTA and CDR2 FQGNSA. The CDR3 contains 13 residues. The CDR3 loop is CASRLAADEKLFF. CDR3 bases: TGTGCCAGCAGATTAGCGGCAGATGAAAAACTGTTTTTT.

This rearrangement joins TRBV9 to TRBJ1-1, with D perhaps TRBD1 (6 bases). Germline CDR1 reads SGDLS; CDR2 reads YYNGEE. The V gene lost 2 bases and the J gene lost 8 bases, with 10 bases spanning the gap. CDR3 size: 12 residues. In nucleotides, the CDR3 is TGTGCCAGCAGCGTTGGCGGACAGGAAGCTTTCTTT. It translates to CASSVGGQEAFF.

CDR3 coding DNA: TGTGCCAGCTCATTGACAGGGCTCTCTGGAAACACCATATATTTT. Its translation is CASSLTGLSGNTIYF. This chain connects TRBV18 to TRBJ1-3, with 7 bases aligning to TRBD1. Germline loops: CDR1 KGHSH, CDR2 LQKENI. The CDR3 runs 15 residues. Trimming at V came to 5 bases and at J to 0 bases, leaving 4 bases not matched to a gene. The whole variable domain, filled in from reference TRBV18 and TRBJ1-3, reads NAGVMQNPRHLVRRRGQEARLRCSPMKGHSHVYWYRQLPEEGLKFMVYLQKENIIDESGMPKERFSAEFPKEGPSILRIQQVVRGDSAAYFCASSLTGLSGNTIYFGEGSWLTVV.